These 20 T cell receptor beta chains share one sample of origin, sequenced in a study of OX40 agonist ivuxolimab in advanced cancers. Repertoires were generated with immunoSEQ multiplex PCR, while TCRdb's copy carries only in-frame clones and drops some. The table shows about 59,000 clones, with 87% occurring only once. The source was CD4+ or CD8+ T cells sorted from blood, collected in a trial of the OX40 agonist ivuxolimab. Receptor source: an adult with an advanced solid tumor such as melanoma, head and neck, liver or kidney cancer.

DNA for the CDR3: TGTGCCAGCAGCTTAACCAGAGACTACGAGCAGTACTTC. Protein product: CASSLTRDYEQYF. The chain is built from TRBV7-3 and TRBJ2-5; D gene unclear. The closer fit of TRBJ2-7 to the DNA end suggests the J call may be wrong. The CDR3 covers 13 residues. The germline gives CDR1 SGHTA, CDR2 FQGTGA.

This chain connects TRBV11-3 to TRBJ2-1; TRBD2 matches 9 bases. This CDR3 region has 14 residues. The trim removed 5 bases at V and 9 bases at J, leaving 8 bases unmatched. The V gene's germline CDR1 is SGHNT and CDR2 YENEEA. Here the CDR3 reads CASSPGLAGSEQFF. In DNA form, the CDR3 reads TGTGCCAGCAGCCCGGGACTAGCAGGATCTGAGCAGTTCTTC. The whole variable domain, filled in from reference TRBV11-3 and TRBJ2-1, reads EAGVVQSPRYKIIEKKQPVAFWCNPISGHNTLYWYLQNLGQGPELLIRYENEEAVDDSQLPKDRFSAERLKGVDSTLKIQPAELGDSAVYLCASSPGLAGSEQFFGPGTRLTVL.

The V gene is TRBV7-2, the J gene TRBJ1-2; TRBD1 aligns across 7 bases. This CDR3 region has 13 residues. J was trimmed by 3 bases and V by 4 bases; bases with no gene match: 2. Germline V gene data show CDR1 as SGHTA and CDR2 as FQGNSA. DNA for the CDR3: TGTGCCAGCAGCTCAGGACAGGACTATGGCTACACCTTC. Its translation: CASSSGQDYGYTF.

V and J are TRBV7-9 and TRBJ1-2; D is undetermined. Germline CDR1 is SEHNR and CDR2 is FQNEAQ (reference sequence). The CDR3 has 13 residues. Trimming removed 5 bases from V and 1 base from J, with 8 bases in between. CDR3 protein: CASSAGVNYGYTF. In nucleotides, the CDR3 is TGTGCCAGCAGCGCCGGGGTTAACTATGGCTACACCTTC.

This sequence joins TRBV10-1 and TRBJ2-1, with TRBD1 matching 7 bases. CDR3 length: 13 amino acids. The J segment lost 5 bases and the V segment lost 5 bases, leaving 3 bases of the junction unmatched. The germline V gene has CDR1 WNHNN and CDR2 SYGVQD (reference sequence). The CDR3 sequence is CASSRGGNNEQFF. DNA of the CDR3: TGCGCCAGCAGTAGAGGGGGCAACAATGAGCAGTTCTTC.

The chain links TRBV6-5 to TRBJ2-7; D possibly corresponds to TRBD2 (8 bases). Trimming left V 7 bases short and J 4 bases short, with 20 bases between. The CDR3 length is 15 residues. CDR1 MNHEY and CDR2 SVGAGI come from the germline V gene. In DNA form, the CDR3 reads TGTGCCAGCACCAACGGGGGGGACAGACCTTACGAGCAGTACTTC. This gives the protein CASTNGGDRPYEQYF.

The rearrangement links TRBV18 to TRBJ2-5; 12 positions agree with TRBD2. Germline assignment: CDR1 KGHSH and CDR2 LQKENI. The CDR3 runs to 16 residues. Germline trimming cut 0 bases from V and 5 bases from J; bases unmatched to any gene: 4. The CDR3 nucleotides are TGTGCCAGCTCACCACCGACTAGCGGGAGTTTTGAGACCCAGTACTTC. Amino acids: CASSPPTSGSFETQYF. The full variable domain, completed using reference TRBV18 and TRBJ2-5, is NAGVMQNPRHLVRRRGQEARLRCSPMKGHSHVYWYRQLPEEGLKFMVYLQKENIIDESGMPKERFSAEFPKEGPSILRIQQVVRGDSAAYFCASSPPTSGSFETQYFGPGTRLLVL.

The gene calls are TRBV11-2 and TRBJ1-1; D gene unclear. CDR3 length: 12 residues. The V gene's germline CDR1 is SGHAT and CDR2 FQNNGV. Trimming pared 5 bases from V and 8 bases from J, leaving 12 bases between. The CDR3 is CASSPLGMEAFF. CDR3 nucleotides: TGTGCCAGCAGCCCCTTGGGAATGGAAGCTTTCTTT.

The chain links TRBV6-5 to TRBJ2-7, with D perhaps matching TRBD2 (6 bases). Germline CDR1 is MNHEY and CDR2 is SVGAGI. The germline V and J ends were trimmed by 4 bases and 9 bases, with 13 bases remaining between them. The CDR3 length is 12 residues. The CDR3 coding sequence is TGTGCCAGCAGTTTGGAGGGTTTGAGGCAGTACTTC. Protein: CASSLEGLRQYF.

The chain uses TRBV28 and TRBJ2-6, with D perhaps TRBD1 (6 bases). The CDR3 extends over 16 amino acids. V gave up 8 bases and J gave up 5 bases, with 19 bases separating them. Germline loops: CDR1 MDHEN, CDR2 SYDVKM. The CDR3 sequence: CASRGHGMFWANVLTF. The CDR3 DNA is TGTGCCAGCCGGGGACATGGAATGTTCTGGGCCAACGTCCTGACTTTC.

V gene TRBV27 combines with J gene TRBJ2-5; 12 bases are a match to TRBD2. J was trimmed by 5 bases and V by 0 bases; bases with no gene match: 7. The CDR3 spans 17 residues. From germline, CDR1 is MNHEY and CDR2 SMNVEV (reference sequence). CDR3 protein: CASSLSASGGAWETQYF. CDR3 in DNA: TGTGCCAGCAGTTTATCCGCTAGCGGGGGGGCCTGGGAGACCCAGTACTTC.

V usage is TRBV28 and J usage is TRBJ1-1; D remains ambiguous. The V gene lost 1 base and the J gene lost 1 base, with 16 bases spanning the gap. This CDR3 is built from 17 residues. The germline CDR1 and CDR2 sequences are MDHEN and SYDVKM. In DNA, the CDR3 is TGTGCCAGCAGTTTATCTTGGAGTCTGAAACCGAACACTGAAGCTTTCTTT. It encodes CASSLSWSLKPNTEAFF.

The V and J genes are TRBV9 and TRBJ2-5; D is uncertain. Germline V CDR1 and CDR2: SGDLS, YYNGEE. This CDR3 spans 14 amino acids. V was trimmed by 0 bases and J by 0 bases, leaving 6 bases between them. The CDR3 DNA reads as TGTGCCAGCAGCGTAGGGGGATACCAAGAGACCCAGTACTTC. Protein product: CASSVGGYQETQYF.

The CDR3 nucleotides read TGCGCCAGCAGACAGGGGGCCGAGTCGGATACGCAGTATTTT. As protein: CASRQGAESDTQYF. This chain links TRBV5-1 with TRBJ2-3; 9 nucleotides match TRBD1. This CDR3 region has 14 residues. Germline assignment: CDR1 SGHRS and CDR2 YFSETQ. The V gene end was trimmed by 5 bases and the J gene end by 6 bases; junction bases not matched to a gene: 7.

The CDR3 bases are TGTGCCAGCAGACCGGGCTCTGCACGCGATTCACCCCTCCACTTT. Protein: CASRPGSARDSPLHF. The chain joins TRBV6-5 to TRBJ1-6; D is uncertain. The CDR3 has 15 amino acids. Germline CDR1 MNHEY, CDR2 SVGAGI. V lost 6 bases and J lost 8, with 17 bases in between.

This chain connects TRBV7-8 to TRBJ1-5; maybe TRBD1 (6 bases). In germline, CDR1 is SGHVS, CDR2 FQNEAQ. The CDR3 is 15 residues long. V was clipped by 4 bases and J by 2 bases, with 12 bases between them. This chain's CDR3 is CASSSQGIGNQPQHF. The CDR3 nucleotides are TGTGCCAGCAGCTCTCAGGGGATCGGCAATCAGCCCCAGCATTTT.

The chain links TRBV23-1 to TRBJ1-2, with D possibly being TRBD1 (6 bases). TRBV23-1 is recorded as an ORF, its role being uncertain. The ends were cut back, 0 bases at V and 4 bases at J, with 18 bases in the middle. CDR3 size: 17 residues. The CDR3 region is CASSQSSKGEATYGYTF. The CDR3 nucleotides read TGCGCCAGCAGTCAATCCTCAAAGGGGGAGGCGACCTATGGCTACACCTTC.

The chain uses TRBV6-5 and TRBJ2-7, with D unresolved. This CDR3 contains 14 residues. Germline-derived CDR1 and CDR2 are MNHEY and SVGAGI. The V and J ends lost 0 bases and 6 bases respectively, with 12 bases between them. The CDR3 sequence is CASSYSANTGEQYF. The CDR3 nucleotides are TGTGCCAGCAGTTACTCGGCCAATACCGGCGAGCAGTACTTC.

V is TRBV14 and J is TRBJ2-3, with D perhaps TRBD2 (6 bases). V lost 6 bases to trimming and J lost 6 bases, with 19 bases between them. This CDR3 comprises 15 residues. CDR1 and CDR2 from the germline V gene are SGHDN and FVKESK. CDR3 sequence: CASSLLALNLDTQYF. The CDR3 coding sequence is TGTGCCAGCAGTTTACTAGCCCTAAACTTGGATACGCAGTATTTT.

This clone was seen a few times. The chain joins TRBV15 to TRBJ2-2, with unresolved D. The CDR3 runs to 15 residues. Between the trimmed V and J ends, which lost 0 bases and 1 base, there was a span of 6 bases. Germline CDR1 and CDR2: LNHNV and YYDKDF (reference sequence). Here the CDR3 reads CATSRDWGNTGELFF. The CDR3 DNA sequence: TGTGCCACCAGCAGAGATTGGGGGAACACCGGGGAGCTGTTTTTT. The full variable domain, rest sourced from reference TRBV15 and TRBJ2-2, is DAMVIQNPRYQVTQFGKPVTLSCSQTLNHNVMYWYQQKSSQAPKLLFHYYDKDFNNEADTPDNFQSRRPNTSFCFLDIRSPGLGDTAMYLCATSRDWGNTGELFFGEGSRLTVL.